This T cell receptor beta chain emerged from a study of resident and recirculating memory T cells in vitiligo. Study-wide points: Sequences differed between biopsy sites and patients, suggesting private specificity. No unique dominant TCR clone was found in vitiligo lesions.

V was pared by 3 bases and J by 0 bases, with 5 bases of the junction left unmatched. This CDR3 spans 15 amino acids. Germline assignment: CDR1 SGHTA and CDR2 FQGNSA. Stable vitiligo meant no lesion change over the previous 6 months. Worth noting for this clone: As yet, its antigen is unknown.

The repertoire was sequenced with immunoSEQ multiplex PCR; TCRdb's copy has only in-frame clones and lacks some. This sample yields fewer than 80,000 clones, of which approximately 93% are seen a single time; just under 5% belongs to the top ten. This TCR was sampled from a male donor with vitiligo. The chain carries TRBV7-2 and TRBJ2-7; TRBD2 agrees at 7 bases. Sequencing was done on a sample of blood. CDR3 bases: TGTGCCAGCAGCTTGGGGAGGGGTAACTCCTACGAGCAGTACTTC. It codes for CASSLGRGNSYEQYF. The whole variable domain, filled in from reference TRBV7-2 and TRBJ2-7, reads GAGVSQSPSNKVTEKGKDVELRCDPISGHTALYWYRQSLGQGLEFLIYFQGNSAPDKSGLPSDRFSAERTGGSVSTLTIQRTQQEDSAVYLCASSLGRGNSYEQYFGPGTRLTVT.